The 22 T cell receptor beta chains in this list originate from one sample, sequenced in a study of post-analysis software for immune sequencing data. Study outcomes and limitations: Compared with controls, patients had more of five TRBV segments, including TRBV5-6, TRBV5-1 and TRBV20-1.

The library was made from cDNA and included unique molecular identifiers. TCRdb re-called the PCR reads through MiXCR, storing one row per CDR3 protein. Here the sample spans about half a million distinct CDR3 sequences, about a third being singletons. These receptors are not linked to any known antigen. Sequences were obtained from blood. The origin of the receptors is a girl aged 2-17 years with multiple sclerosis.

CDR3 region: CASSQGQEGAYQETQYF. The CDR3 nucleotides read TGTGCCAGCAGCCAAGGTCAGGAAGGGGCTTACCAAGAGACCCAGTACTTC. This sequence joins TRBV4-2 and TRBJ2-5; possible D gene TRBD1, 5 bases. Trimming left V 1 base short and J 0 bases short, with 15 bases between. Germline V gene data show CDR1 as LGHNA and CDR2 as YNFKEQ. There are 17 residues in the CDR3.

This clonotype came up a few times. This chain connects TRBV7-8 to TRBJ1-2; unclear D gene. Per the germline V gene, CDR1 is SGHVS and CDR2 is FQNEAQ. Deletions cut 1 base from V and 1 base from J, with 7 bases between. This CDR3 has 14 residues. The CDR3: CASSLVYDNYGYTF. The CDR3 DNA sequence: TGTGCCAGCAGCTTAGTATACGATAACTATGGCTACACCTTC.

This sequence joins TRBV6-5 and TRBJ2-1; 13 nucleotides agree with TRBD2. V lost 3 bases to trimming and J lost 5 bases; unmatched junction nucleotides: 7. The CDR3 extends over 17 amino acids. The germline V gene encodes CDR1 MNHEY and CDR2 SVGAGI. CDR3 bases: TGTGCCAGCAGTTATCGGACTAGCGGGGGAAAAAACAATGAGCAGTTCTTC. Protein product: CASSYRTSGGKNNEQFF.

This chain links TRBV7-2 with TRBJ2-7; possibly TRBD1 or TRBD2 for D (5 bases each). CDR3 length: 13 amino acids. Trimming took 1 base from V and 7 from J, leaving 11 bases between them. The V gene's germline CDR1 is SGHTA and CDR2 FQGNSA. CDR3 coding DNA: TGTGCCAGCAGCTTAGAATGGGGGAGTGAGCAGTACTTC. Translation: CASSLEWGSEQYF.

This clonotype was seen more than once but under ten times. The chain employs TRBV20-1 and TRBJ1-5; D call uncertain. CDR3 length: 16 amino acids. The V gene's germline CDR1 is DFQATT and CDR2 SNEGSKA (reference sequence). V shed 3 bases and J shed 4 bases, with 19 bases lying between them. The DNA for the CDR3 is TGCAGTGCTAGCTCGATTCGGCAGTTCTTTAATCAGCCCCAGCATTTT. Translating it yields CSASSIRQFFNQPQHF.

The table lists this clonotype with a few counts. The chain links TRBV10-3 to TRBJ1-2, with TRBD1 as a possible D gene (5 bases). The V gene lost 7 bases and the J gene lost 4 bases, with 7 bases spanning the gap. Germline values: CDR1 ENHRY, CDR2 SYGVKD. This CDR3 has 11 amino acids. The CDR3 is CAITGGYGYTF. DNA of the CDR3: TGTGCCATCACGGGGGGCTATGGCTACACCTTC.

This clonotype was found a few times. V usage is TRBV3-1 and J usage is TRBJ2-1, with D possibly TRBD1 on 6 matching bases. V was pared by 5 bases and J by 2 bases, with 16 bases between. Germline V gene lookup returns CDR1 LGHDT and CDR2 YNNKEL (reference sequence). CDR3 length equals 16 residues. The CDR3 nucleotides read TGTGCCAGCAGCTACAGTGCCAGGGGTCCCTACAATGAGCAGTTCTTC. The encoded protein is CASSYSARGPYNEQFF.

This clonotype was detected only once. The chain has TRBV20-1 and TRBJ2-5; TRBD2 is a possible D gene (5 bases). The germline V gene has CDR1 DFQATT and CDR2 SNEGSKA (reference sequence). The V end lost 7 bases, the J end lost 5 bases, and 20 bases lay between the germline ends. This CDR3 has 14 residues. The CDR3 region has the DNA TGCAGTGTCTCCCGGACTCCCCTGGAGGAGACCCAGTACTTC. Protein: CSVSRTPLEETQYF.

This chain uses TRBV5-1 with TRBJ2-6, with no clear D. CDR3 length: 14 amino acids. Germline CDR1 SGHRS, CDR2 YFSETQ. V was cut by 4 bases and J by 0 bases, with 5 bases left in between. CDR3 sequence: CASSRNSGANVLTF. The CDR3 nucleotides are TGCGCCAGCAGCCGTAACTCTGGGGCCAACGTCCTGACTTTC. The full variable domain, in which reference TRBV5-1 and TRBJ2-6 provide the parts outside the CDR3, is KAGVTQTPRYLIKTRGQQVTLSCSPISGHRSVSWYQQTPGQGLQFLFEYFSETQRNKGNFPGRFSGRQFSNSRSEMNVSTLELGDSALYLCASSRNSGANVLTFGAGSRLTVL.

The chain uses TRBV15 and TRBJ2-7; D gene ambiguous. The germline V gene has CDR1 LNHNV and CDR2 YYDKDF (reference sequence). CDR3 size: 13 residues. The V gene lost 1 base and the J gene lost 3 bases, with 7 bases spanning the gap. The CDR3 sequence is CATSRVQSYEQYF. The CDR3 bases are TGTGCCACCAGCAGAGTTCAAAGCTACGAGCAGTACTTC.

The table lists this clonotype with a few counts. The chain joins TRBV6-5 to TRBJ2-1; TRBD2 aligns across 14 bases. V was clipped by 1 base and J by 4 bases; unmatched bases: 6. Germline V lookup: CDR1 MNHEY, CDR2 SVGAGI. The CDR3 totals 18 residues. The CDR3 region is CASSYLPRLAGGYNEQFF. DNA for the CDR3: TGTGCCAGCAGTTACTTACCTAGACTAGCGGGGGGGTACAATGAGCAGTTCTTC.

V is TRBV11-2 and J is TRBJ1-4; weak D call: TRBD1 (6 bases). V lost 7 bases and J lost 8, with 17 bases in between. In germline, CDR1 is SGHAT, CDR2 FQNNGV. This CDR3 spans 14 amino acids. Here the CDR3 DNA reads TGTGCCAGCAACCCAGGGGATGTTGGAGAAAAACTGTTTTTT. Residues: CASNPGDVGEKLFF.

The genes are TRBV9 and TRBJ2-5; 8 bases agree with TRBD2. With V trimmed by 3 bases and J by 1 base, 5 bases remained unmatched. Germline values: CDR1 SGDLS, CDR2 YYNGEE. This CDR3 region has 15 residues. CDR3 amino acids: CASSDPRGGQETQYF. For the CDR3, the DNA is TGTGCCAGCAGCGACCCCCGGGGGGGCCAAGAGACCCAGTACTTC. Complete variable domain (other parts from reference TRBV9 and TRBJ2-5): DSGVTQTPKHLITATGQRVTLRCSPRSGDLSVYWYQQSLDQGLQFLIQYYNGEERAKGNILERFSAQQFPDLHSELNLSSLELGDSALYFCASSDPRGGQETQYFGPGTRLLVL.

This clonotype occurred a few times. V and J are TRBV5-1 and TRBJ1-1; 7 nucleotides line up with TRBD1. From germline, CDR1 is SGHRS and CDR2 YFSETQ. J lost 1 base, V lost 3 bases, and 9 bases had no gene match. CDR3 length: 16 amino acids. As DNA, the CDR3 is TGCGCCAGCAGCTCGCGCTCCGGGACAGAGAACACTGAAGCTTTCTTT. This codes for CASSSRSGTENTEAFF. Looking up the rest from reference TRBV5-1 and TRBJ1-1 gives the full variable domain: KAGVTQTPRYLIKTRGQQVTLSCSPISGHRSVSWYQQTPGQGLQFLFEYFSETQRNKGNFPGRFSGRQFSNSRSEMNVSTLELGDSALYLCASSSRSGTENTEAFFGQGTRLTVV.

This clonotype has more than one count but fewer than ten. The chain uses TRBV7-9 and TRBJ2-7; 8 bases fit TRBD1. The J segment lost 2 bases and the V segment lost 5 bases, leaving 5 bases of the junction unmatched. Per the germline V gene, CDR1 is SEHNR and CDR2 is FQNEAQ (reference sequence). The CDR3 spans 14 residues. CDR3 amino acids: CASSPGDRTYEQYF. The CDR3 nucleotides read TGTGCCAGCAGCCCCGGGGACAGGACCTACGAGCAGTACTTC.

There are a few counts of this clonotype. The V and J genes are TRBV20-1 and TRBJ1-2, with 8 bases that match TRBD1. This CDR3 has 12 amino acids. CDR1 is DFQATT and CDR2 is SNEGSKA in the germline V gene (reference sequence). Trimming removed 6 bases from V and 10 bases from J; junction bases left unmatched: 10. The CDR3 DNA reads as TGCAGTGCGATGGGACAGGTGGATGTCTACACCTTC. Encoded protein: CSAMGQVDVYTF.

CDR3 nucleotides: TGTGCCAGCAGTGAAGCTACAGGGTTTAATGAAAAACTGTTTTTT. This sequence encodes CASSEATGFNEKLFF. The chain couples TRBV6-1 to TRBJ1-4; a possible D gene is TRBD1 (6 bases). Germline assignment: CDR1 MNHNS and CDR2 SASEGT. There are 15 residues in the CDR3. V shed 0 bases and J shed 4 bases, with 9 bases lying between them.

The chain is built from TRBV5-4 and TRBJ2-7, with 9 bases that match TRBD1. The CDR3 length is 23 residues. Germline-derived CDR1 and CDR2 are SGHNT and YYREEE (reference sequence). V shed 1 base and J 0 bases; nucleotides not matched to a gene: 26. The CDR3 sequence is CASSLLLPGQGNPRLSSSYEQYF. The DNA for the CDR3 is TGTGCCAGCAGCTTGTTGTTACCGGGACAGGGAAACCCTAGGCTTTCGAGCTCCTACGAGCAGTACTTC.

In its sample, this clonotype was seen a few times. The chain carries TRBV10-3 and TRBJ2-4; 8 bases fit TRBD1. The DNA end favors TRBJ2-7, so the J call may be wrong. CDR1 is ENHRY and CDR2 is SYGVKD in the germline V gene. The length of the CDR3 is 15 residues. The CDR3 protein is CAIAPTGQGVHEQYF. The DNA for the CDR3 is TGTGCCATCGCACCCACCGGACAGGGTGTCCACGAGCAGTACTTC.

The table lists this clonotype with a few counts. CDR3 region: CAISGGGGDTQYF. Written as DNA, the CDR3 is TGTGCCATCAGTGGCGGAGGAGGCGATACGCAGTATTTT. The rearrangement joins TRBV10-3 to TRBJ2-3; D possibly corresponds to TRBD2 (5 bases). The CDR3 is made up of 13 amino acids. Trimming pared 4 bases from V and 6 bases from J, leaving 11 bases between. CDR1 and CDR2 from the germline V gene are ENHRY and SYGVKD.

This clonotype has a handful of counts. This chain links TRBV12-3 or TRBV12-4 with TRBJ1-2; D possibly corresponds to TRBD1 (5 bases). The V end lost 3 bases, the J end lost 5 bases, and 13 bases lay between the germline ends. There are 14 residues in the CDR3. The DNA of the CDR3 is TGTGCCAGCAGTTTCCGTCAGGGTCAATATGGCTACACCTTC. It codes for CASSFRQGQYGYTF.

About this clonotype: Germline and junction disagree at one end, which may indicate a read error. The CDR3 region has the DNA TGTGCCTCGCGCGGAGGGCACTCGAACACCGGGGAGCGGTTTTTT. This sequence encodes CASRGGHSNTGERFF. V and J are TRBV6-5 and TRBJ2-2, with D tentatively TRBD2 (6 bases). The CDR3 totals 15 residues. Germline lookup yields CDR1 MNHEY and CDR2 SVGAGI.